Below, 5 T cell receptor beta chains from the same sample are listed, as sequenced in a study of Ad26.COV2.S vaccination and SARS-CoV-2 variants. The treatment is: approximately 18 received Ad26.COV2.S at low or high dose, single or two shots; about 5 received placebo; per-sample allocation not given. Each sample was drawn 63 days after the first injection (of vaccine or placebo). Produced via immunoSEQ multiplex PCR; TCRdb's table is partial and in-frame only. The data hold roughly 420,000 clones, with approximately 90% observed a single time. Sample: peripheral blood, taken in a trial of Ad26.COV2.S vaccine versus placebo. The receptors derive from a person aged 18-65 years who received the Ad26.COV2.S COVID-19 vaccine or a placebo.

V gene TRBV28 combines with J gene TRBJ2-3, with no clear D. Trimming removed 6 bases from V and 1 base from J, with 5 bases in between. CDR3 length: 12 amino acids. Germline-derived CDR1 and CDR2 are MDHEN and SYDVKM. The CDR3 sequence: CASRYRTDTQYF. CDR3 DNA sequence: TGTGCCAGCAGGTACCGCACAGATACGCAGTATTTT.

This chain uses TRBV6-2 or TRBV6-3 with TRBJ1-1; D gene uncertain. Between the trimmed V and J ends, which lost 6 bases and 1 base, there was a span of 9 bases. The CDR3 has 13 residues. CDR1 is MNHEY, CDR2 SVGEGT, per germline. CDR3 coding DNA: TGTGCCAGCAGCCGCTCGGGGAACACTGAAGCTTTCTTT. Protein sequence: CASSRSGNTEAFF.

This sequence joins TRBV6-5 and TRBJ2-1, with a tentative D call TRBD1 (6 bases). Germline assignment: CDR1 MNHEY and CDR2 SVGAGI. The CDR3 spans 15 residues. V was cut by 5 bases and J by 5 bases, with 16 bases left in between. CDR3 sequence (DNA): TGTGCCAGCAGTCCACAGGGCGGACGTAACAATGAGCAGTTCTTC. It yields the protein CASSPQGGRNNEQFF.

The rearrangement links TRBV7-8 to TRBJ1-3; no firm D call. The germline gives CDR1 SGHVS, CDR2 FQNEAQ. Trimming took off 1 base at V and 0 bases at J, with 4 bases between the two ends. The CDR3 consists of 14 residues. The CDR3 region has the DNA TGTGCCAGCAGCTTAGTTGTCTCTGGAAACACCATATATTTT. It codes for CASSLVVSGNTIYF.

The chain couples TRBV15 to TRBJ2-7; D remains unclear. The CDR3 sequence is 15 residues long. V was clipped by 2 bases and J by 0 bases, with 11 bases between them. CDR1 and CDR2 from the germline V gene are LNHNV and YYDKDF (reference sequence). For the CDR3, the DNA is TGTGCCACCAGCAGATCACGCCAAAGCTCCTACGAGCAGTACTTC. It specifies CATSRSRQSSYEQYF.